Listed below are T cell receptor beta chains from one sample, sequenced in a study of T cells after yellow fever vaccination. One entry per CDR3 protein results from TCRdb running MiXCR on the 5' RACE reads. The sample records some 200,000 distinct CDR3 sequences, roughly 3% being singletons. The sequenced sample was CD4+ T cells sorted from PBMCs, obtained 10 days after the yellow fever booster vaccination. The receptors were gathered from a man younger than 30 who received the YFV17D yellow fever vaccine. Each CDR3 is given with its conserved first and last residue. The D gene is left open where the match is weak. Rows may omit the clone size; those that give it use once, few, many or a size class.

j_gene | d_gene | v_gene | abundance | CDR3nt | CDR3aa
TRBJ2-5 | NA | TRBV5-1 | many | TGCGCCAGCAGCATACAGGGAATGGAGACCCAGTACTTC | CASSIQGMETQYF
TRBJ1-2 | NA | TRBV2 | few | TGTGCCAGCAGTGAAAGTGCTAACTATGGCTACACCTTC | CASSESANYGYTF
TRBJ2-3 | NA | TRBV4-2 | few | TGTGCCAGCAGCCAAGAGCGGTTGGACCCAGCAGATACGCAGTATTTT | CASSQERLDPADTQYF
TRBJ2-3 | TRBD1 | TRBV6-5 | many | TGTGCCAGCAGTTACTCGGGACAGACCACAGATACGCAGTATTTT | CASSYSGQTTDTQYF
TRBJ2-5 | TRBD2 | TRBV5-6 | many | TGTGCCAGCAGCTTGAGCGGGGACCAGGAGACCCAGTACTTC | CASSLSGDQETQYF
TRBJ2-2 | NA | TRBV20-1 | many | TGCAGTGCTAGAGGAATGAACACCGGGGAGCTGTTTTTT | CSARGMNTGELFF
TRBJ1-4 | NA | TRBV12-3/TRBV12-4 | NA | TGTGCCAGCAGTTTATCCTCCAACCTACCGAATGAAAAACTGTTTTTT | CASSLSSNLPNEKLFF
TRBJ2-5 | NA | TRBV12-3/TRBV12-4 | NA | TGTGCCAGCAGTTTTAACCAAGGGAGAGAGACCCAGTACTTC | CASSFNQGRETQYF
TRBJ1-5 | NA | TRBV2 | many | TGTGCCAGCAGTGGGGAGACGGATTATAGCAATCAGCCCCAGCATTTT | CASSGETDYSNQPQHF
TRBJ2-3 | NA | TRBV7-3 | many | TGTGCCAGCAGCTTAACGTTAGGGGAGACAGATACGCAGTATTTT | CASSLTLGETDTQYF
TRBJ1-2 | NA | TRBV5-5 | once | TGTGCCAGCAGCCAGAGACTCTATGGCTACACCTTC | CASSQRLYGYTF
TRBJ2-3 | NA | TRBV12-3/TRBV12-4 | NA | TGTGCCAGCAGTTTTCTGGGTCCTCCTAGCACAGATACGCAGTATTTT | CASSFLGPPSTDTQYF
TRBJ1-5 | TRBD1 | TRBV7-2 | many | TGTGCCAGCAGCGCTGACAGGGGCGTTCAGCCCCAGCATTTT | CASSADRGVQPQHF
TRBJ1-4 | TRBD1 | TRBV28 | many | TGTGCCAGCAGTCTACCACAGGGGGGAAGTGAAAAACTGTTTTTT | CASSLPQGGSEKLFF
TRBJ2-4 | NA | TRBV7-8 | NA | TGTGCCAGCAGCCCGACCCGACAGGTCCTAGCCAAAAACATTCAGTACTTC | CASSPTRQVLAKNIQYF
TRBJ1-1 | NA | TRBV28 | many | TGTGCCAGCAGATCAGGGGTCGCGAACACTGAAGCTTTCTTT | CASRSGVANTEAFF
TRBJ2-5 | NA | TRBV4-3 | many | TGCGCCAGCAGCCAAGATAACATCCTCGGGGAGACCCAGTACTTC | CASSQDNILGETQYF
TRBJ2-2 | NA | TRBV6-5 | NA | TGTGCCAGCAGTGTCCAGGAAGTAAGGACCGGGGAGCTGTTTTTT | CASSVQEVRTGELFF
TRBJ1-1 | NA | TRBV5-1 | many | TGCGCGACCGCCTCTATGTCAAGGAACACTGAAGCTTTCTTT | CATASMSRNTEAFF
TRBJ2-2 | NA | TRBV11-3 | few | TGTGCCAGCAGCTTCGGGACAACGAACACCGGGGAGCTGTTTTTT | CASSFGTTNTGELFF
TRBJ1-4 | NA | TRBV29-1 | many | TGCAGCGTTGAAGATGAGGGCAGGGCAGGGGAAAAACTGTTTTTT | CSVEDEGRAGEKLFF
TRBJ1-2 | NA | TRBV7-6 | few | TGTGCCAGCAGCTTACGGGGTACCTATGGCTACACCTTC | CASSLRGTYGYTF
TRBJ2-2 | NA | TRBV7-2 | many | TGTGCCAGCAGCCCCTGGGCCGGGGAGCTGTTTTTT | CASSPWAGELFF
TRBJ2-7 | NA | TRBV3-1 | few | TGTGCCAGCAGCCAAGACGGGACCCCGATCTCCTACGAGCAGTACTTC | CASSQDGTPISYEQYF
TRBJ1-2 | TRBD1 | TRBV7-9 | NA | TGTGCCAGCAGCTTGACAGGGGAGGCCTATGGCTACACCTTC | CASSLTGEAYGYTF
TRBJ1-5 | NA | TRBV6-1 | NA | TGTGCCAGTGCCGGGGTGGGGGGCGCCGGCAATCAGCCCCAGCATTTT | CASAGVGGAGNQPQHF
TRBJ2-6 | NA | TRBV6-2/TRBV6-3 | many | TGTGCCAGCAGTACCAGGAGCTCTGGGGCCAACGTCCTGACTTTC | CASSTRSSGANVLTF
TRBJ1-3 | NA | TRBV20-1 | many | TGCAGTGTGGGGGGGAACACTGGAAACACCATATATTTT | CSVGGNTGNTIYF
TRBJ2-7 | NA | TRBV10-3 | many | TGTGCCATCAGTGAGGTCAGGGCCTACGAGCAGTACTTC | CAISEVRAYEQYF